This TCR beta chain derives from a study of beta chain features in type 1 diabetes. Study observations and caveats: VDJ junctions from patients with type 1 diabetes contained fewer insertions and more deletions. cDNA-based sequencing might over-represent cells highly expressing TCR. It was not settled here whether HLA type affects TCRB rearrangement.

In this sample, this clone turned up many times. As yet, its antigen is unknown. The study reverse transcribed the entire isolated RNA, so it sequenced expressed TCRB transcripts. Assay: immunoSEQ multiplex PCR; the TCRdb copy retains only in-frame clones and omits some. This sample has 140,000 or so clones, with around a tenth found just once. Populations obtained by sorting all exceeded 98% purity. Sequencing was carried out using central memory CD4+ T cells from blood. This receptor was obtained from a man aged 18 to 29 in good health.

In DNA form, the CDR3 reads TGTGCCAGCTCACCAGGACAGGGTCTGAGGGAGCAGTACTTC. Amino acids: CASSPGQGLREQYF. The chain couples TRBV18 to TRBJ2-7, with 8 bases aligning to TRBD1. This CDR3 contains 14 residues. Germline CDR1 is KGHSH and CDR2 is LQKENI. J lost 7 bases, V lost 2 bases, and 7 bases had no gene match.